The present T cell receptor (beta chain) was sequenced within a study of T cell responses to AZD1222 COVID-19 vaccine. Study findings and constraints: Most donors were white British and more were female, and clonal diversity was possibly underestimated. Just a handful of AZD1222 recipients tested seropositive at baseline.

Remarks on this clone: Its antigen is undetermined.

Trimming cost V 4 bases and J 6 bases; bases outside gene matches: 7. CDR1 is SGHAT and CDR2 is FQNNGV in the germline V gene. The CDR3 length is 15 residues. Assay: immunoSEQ multiplex PCR; the TCRdb copy retains only in-frame clones and omits some. The sample has 95,000 to 100,000 clones; 70% to 90% are singletons. The chain uses TRBV11-2 and TRBJ2-3; TRBD1 aligns across 10 bases. This sample comprised peripheral blood, obtained 28 days after the second AZD1222 dose. This clonotype originated in an adult who received the AZD1222 COVID-19 vaccine. In nucleotides, the CDR3 is TGTGCCAGCAGCTCCGGGACAGGGGTTCGGGATACGCAGTATTTT. Translating gives CASSSGTGVRDTQYF.